These 19 T cell receptor beta chains originate from one sample sequenced in a study of blood T cell repertoires in COVID-19. Method: immunoSEQ multiplex PCR; TCRdb's copy keeps in-frame clones and lacks some. The table shows around 700,000 clones, with over 80% occurring only once. The sequencing input was peripheral blood. The source of these receptors is a woman in her late teens or twenties with acute or convalescent COVID-19.

The chain links TRBV5-1 to TRBJ2-7, with 7 bases fitting TRBD2. The germline CDR1 and CDR2 sequences are SGHRS and YFSETQ. This CDR3 comprises 16 residues. J gave up 7 bases and V 2 bases, and 15 bases lay outside the gene matches. The CDR3 here is CASSFFGGGDSREQYF. DNA of the CDR3: TGCGCCAGCAGCTTTTTCGGCGGGGGTGATTCGCGGGAGCAGTACTTC.

This clone has only one observation. V gene TRBV21-1 combines with J gene TRBJ1-2; the table gives TRBD1 as D, unverified against the DNA. TRBV21-1 is an annotated pseudogene. The CDR3 is 16 residues long. The CDR3 bases are TGTGCCAGCAGCTCCCGGGACAACTTCACTAACTATGGCTACACCTTC. This sequence encodes CASSSRDNFTNYGYTF.

The chain is built from TRBV29-1 and TRBJ1-2, with TRBD1 matching over 10 bases. CDR1 and CDR2 from the germline V gene are SQVTM and ANQGSEA. J gave up 2 bases and V 2 bases, and 5 bases lay outside the gene matches. The CDR3 runs 15 residues. The CDR3 spells CSVEPTGGQNYGYTF. As DNA, the CDR3 is TGCAGCGTTGAACCGACAGGGGGCCAAAACTATGGCTACACCTTC.

The V and J genes are TRBV6-5 and TRBJ1-2; 9 bases agree with TRBD1. This CDR3 spans 15 amino acids. Trimming at V came to 2 bases and at J to 8 bases, leaving 9 bases not matched to a gene. Germline CDR1 is MNHEY and CDR2 is SVGAGI. In nucleotides, the CDR3 is TGTGCCAGCAGTTACGCCATGACAGGGGGGAAAGGCTACACCTTC. Translation: CASSYAMTGGKGYTF.

The rearrangement links TRBV7-9 to TRBJ2-1; D is unclear. Deletions cut 2 bases from V and 10 bases from J, with 12 bases between. Germline V gene data show CDR1 as SEHNR and CDR2 as FQNEAQ (reference sequence). CDR3 length equals 13 residues. CDR3 nucleotide sequence: TGTGCCAGCAGCTTAAACAGCTACCAGGAGCAGTTCTTC. Amino acids: CASSLNSYQEQFF.

The J gene is TRBJ2-2, the V gene TRBV7-9; possibly TRBD2 for D (5 bases). In germline, CDR1 is SEHNR, CDR2 FQNEAQ (reference sequence). The length of the CDR3 is 14 residues. The V and J ends lost 8 bases and 4 bases respectively, with 14 bases between them. DNA of the CDR3: TGTGCCAGCCTGGGAGTGGGCTTCACCGGGGAGCTGTTTTTT. Its translation is CASLGVGFTGELFF.

The chain couples TRBV12-3 or TRBV12-4 to TRBJ1-1, with D hard to call. This CDR3 region has 12 residues. V lost 1 base and J lost 7, with 7 bases in between. The CDR3: CASSLDVGEAFF. CDR3 DNA sequence: TGTGCCAGCAGTTTAGACGTCGGTGAAGCTTTCTTT.

The chain employs TRBV19 and TRBJ1-5; 7 nucleotides match TRBD1. Germline V gene sequence: CDR1 LNHDA, CDR2 SQIVND (reference sequence). Losses at the gene ends were 4 bases for V and 4 bases for J; bases not matched to a gene: 4. This CDR3 spans 14 amino acids. The CDR3 DNA reads TGTGCCAGTAGTACGGACAGGTTGAATCAGCCCCAGCATTTT. This codes for CASSTDRLNQPQHF.

This chain joins TRBV7-8 and TRBJ1-4; perhaps TRBD1 as D (6 bases). The CDR3 is 16 amino acids. Germline V CDR1 and CDR2: SGHVS, FQNEAQ. V lost 5 bases and J lost 7, with 20 bases in between. The CDR3 DNA sequence: TGTGCCAGCAGCACCGAGGGACACCGAGTAGGTGAAAAACTGTTTTTT. Translated, it gives CASSTEGHRVGEKLFF.

The chain's CDR3 is CASSDNRVGLGYTF. DNA of the CDR3: TGTGCCAGCAGTGACAACAGGGTTGGTCTTGGCTACACCTTC. This chain joins TRBV25-1 and TRBJ1-2, with D maybe TRBD1 (6 bases). The CDR3 runs 14 residues. Germline V gives CDR1 MGHDK, CDR2 SYGVNS. V was shortened by 3 bases and J by 7 bases, with 15 bases between the two germline ends.

This rearrangement joins TRBV6-4 to TRBJ2-3; D remains unclear. The CDR3 is 13 amino acids. Germline V CDR1 and CDR2: MRHNA, SNTAGT. V was clipped by 0 bases and J by 3 bases, with 4 bases between them. The chain's CDR3 is CASSDSTTDTQYF. CDR3 DNA: TGTGCCAGCAGTGACTCGACAACAGATACGCAGTATTTT.

The chain has TRBV6-5 and TRBJ1-2; 7 nucleotides line up with TRBD1. The germline CDR1 and CDR2 sequences are MNHEY and SVGAGI. Trimming at V came to 6 bases and at J to 8 bases, leaving 3 bases not matched to a gene. This CDR3 has 11 residues. In DNA, the CDR3 is TGTGCCAGCAGGACAGGGTTCGGCTACACCTTC. This sequence encodes CASRTGFGYTF.

This rearrangement joins TRBV7-2 to TRBJ2-3; 9 nucleotides match TRBD1. The CDR3 covers 17 residues. J was trimmed by 2 bases and V by 0 bases; bases with no gene match: 6. The germline V gene encodes CDR1 SGHTA and CDR2 FQGNSA. The CDR3: CASSLAGTGGHTDTQYF. In DNA form, the CDR3 reads TGTGCCAGCAGCTTAGCCGGTACAGGGGGCCACACAGATACGCAGTATTTT.

The genes are TRBV11-2 and TRBJ1-4; no definite D call. Trimming removed 0 bases at V and 6 bases at J, with 8 bases between. Germline loops: CDR1 SGHAT, CDR2 FQNNGV. This CDR3 contains 14 residues. Here the CDR3 reads CASSLDQRDEKLFF. The CDR3 bases are TGTGCCAGCAGCTTAGATCAGAGGGATGAAAAACTGTTTTTT. Full variable domain (outside the CDR3, taken from reference TRBV11-2 and TRBJ1-4): EAGVAQSPRYKIIEKRQSVAFWCNPISGHATLYWYQQILGQGPKLLIQFQNNGVVDDSQLPKDRFSAERLKGVDSTLKIQPAKLEDSAVYLCASSLDQRDEKLFFGSGTQLSVL.

The gene calls are TRBV5-1 and TRBJ1-3; D is ambiguous. V lost 0 bases and J 4 bases, leaving 11 bases between the germline ends. Germline values: CDR1 SGHRS, CDR2 YFSETQ. This CDR3 region has 15 residues. The CDR3 protein is CASSLEGARGNTIYF. The CDR3 DNA follows: TGCGCCAGCAGCTTGGAAGGAGCTCGGGGAAACACCATATATTTT.

This clone was seen a single time. V and J are TRBV7-9 and TRBJ2-3; D perhaps matches TRBD2 (7 bases). Germline V lookup: CDR1 SEHNR, CDR2 FQNEAQ (reference sequence). V was clipped by 10 bases and J by 2 bases, with 22 bases between them. The CDR3 covers 16 residues. In nucleotides, the CDR3 is TGTGCCACCAGTGGGGACGGCGGGGGCTCCACAGATACGCAGTATTTT. This codes for CATSGDGGGSTDTQYF.

This clone was observed a handful of times. This chain joins TRBV5-4 and TRBJ2-2; 7 positions match TRBD1. After removal of 5 bases from V and 6 bases from J, the junction contained 1 base not matched to a gene. This CDR3 spans 12 amino acids. CDR1 is SGHNT and CDR2 is YYREEE in the germline V gene (reference sequence). DNA of the CDR3: TGTGCCAGCAGTAGGGGGCCCGGGGAGCTGTTTTTT. It translates to CASSRGPGELFF.

The chain carries TRBV11-2 and TRBJ1-1, with TRBD1 as a possible D gene (6 bases). Germline CDR1 and CDR2: SGHAT and FQNNGV. CDR3 length: 13 amino acids. The V and J ends lost 5 bases and 6 bases respectively, with 13 bases between them. CDR3 amino acids: CASSQRTVPEAFF. CDR3 bases: TGTGCCAGCAGCCAAAGGACAGTCCCTGAAGCTTTCTTT.

This clone was seen a few times. V and J are TRBV15 and TRBJ1-2; the D is unclear. The CDR3 loop spans 14 amino acids. Germline values: CDR1 LNHNV, CDR2 YYDKDF (reference sequence). The V end was cut by 3 bases, the J end by 1 base, with 9 bases between. CDR3: CATSSPGINYGYTF. The CDR3 DNA reads as TGTGCCACCAGCAGTCCGGGAATTAACTATGGCTACACCTTC.